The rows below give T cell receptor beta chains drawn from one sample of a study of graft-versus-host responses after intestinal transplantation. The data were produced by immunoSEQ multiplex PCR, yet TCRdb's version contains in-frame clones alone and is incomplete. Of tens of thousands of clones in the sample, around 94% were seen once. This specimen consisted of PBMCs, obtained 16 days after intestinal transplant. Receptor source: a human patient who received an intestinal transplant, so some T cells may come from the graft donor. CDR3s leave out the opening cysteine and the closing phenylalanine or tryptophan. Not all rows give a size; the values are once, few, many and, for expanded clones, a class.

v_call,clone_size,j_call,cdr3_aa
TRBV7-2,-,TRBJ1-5,ASSLGQYQPQH
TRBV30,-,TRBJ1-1,AWRGAGGNTEAF
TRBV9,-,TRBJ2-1,ASSVESSSYNEQF
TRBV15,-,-,ATSRGVMGGNLFEQY
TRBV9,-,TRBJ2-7,ASSPYQRAYEQY
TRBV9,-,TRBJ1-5,ASSVAGGNQPQH
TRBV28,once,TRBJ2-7,ASSLATGGYEQY
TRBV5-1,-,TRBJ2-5,ASSSDIYVTETQY
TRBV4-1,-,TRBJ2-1,ASSPGTSYNEQF
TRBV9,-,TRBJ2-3,ASSDDPGLGAPDTQY